These 8 T cell receptor beta chains came from one sample sequenced in a study of cytomegalovirus exposure and HLA in healthy donors. The PCR contained 60 Vbeta and 13 Jbeta primers. TCRdb keeps only in-frame clones here, not all; method: immunoSEQ multiplex PCR. Among about 160,000 clones listed, over 70% were seen once. The specimen was PBMCs. These receptors originate from a woman between 35 and 50 years old in good health and CMV-seropositive.

The rearrangement links TRBV27 to TRBJ1-4, with D uncertain. Germline V gene sequence: CDR1 MNHEY, CDR2 SMNVEV (reference sequence). Trimming left V 2 bases short and J 8 bases short, with 9 bases between. The CDR3 is made up of 13 amino acids. The CDR3 region has the DNA TGTGCCAGCAGTTTAAATCTAGCAGAAAAACTGTTTTTT. Translated: CASSLNLAEKLFF.

This chain links TRBV4-1 with TRBJ1-6; no clear D gene. The CDR3 loop spans 16 amino acids. Trimming removed 4 bases from V and 7 bases from J, with 17 bases in between. CDR1 and CDR2 (germline): MGHRA, YSYEKL. The CDR3 here is CASSPGRGDRNSPLHF. The DNA for the CDR3 is TGCGCCAGCAGCCCCGGCCGGGGTGATCGGAATTCACCCCTCCACTTT.

The chain carries TRBV29-1 and TRBJ2-1; 8 bases map to TRBD1. The length of the CDR3 is 11 residues. Looked up from germline, CDR1 is SQVTM and CDR2 is ANQGSEA. Germline trimming cut 7 bases from V and 5 bases from J; bases unmatched to any gene: 1. CDR3 bases: TGCAGCGGGACAGGGCACAATGAGCAGTTCTTC. It yields the protein CSGTGHNEQFF.

The gene calls are TRBV11-3 and TRBJ2-3; D unresolved. Germline CDR1 SGHNT, CDR2 YENEEA. Trimming pared 1 base from V and 1 base from J, leaving 3 bases between. The CDR3 length is 13 residues. The CDR3 nucleotides read TGTGCCAGCAGCTTAGGCGGCACAGATACGCAGTATTTT. Translating it yields CASSLGGTDTQYF.

This rearrangement joins TRBV18 to TRBJ2-2; no reliable D call. In germline, CDR1 is KGHSH, CDR2 LQKENI. The CDR3 consists of 16 residues. Trimming shortened V by 3 bases and J by 2 bases, and 13 bases separated the two germline ends. DNA for the CDR3: TGTGCCAGCTCACCGATATCCTTAACTAACACCGGGGAGCTGTTTTTT. Translation: CASSPISLTNTGELFF.

The sample holds a few counts of this clone. The chain has TRBV7-2 and TRBJ2-5; 8 nucleotides match TRBD2. The germline CDR1 and CDR2 sequences are SGHTA and FQGNSA. This CDR3 is built from 16 residues. V was pared by 2 bases and J by 4 bases, with 9 bases of the junction left unmatched. The CDR3 sequence: CASSLPPGGAPETQYF. For the CDR3, the DNA is TGTGCCAGCAGCTTACCACCCGGGGGGGCCCCAGAGACCCAGTACTTC.

V usage is TRBV29-1 and J usage is TRBJ2-4; possible D gene TRBD1, 6 bases. Germline CDR1 reads SQVTM; CDR2 reads ANQGSEA. This CDR3 is 10 amino acids long. Deletions cut 7 bases from V and 6 bases from J, with 7 bases between. CDR3 protein: CSAQGNIQYF. For the CDR3, the DNA is TGCAGCGCACAGGGAAACATTCAGTACTTC.

V and J are TRBV18 and TRBJ2-1; 7 bases map to TRBD2. The CDR3 totals 15 residues. Germline V gene sequence: CDR1 KGHSH, CDR2 LQKENI. V lost 0 bases and J lost 7; bases outside the gene matches: 6. The CDR3 is CASSPPTREGNEQFF. CDR3 nucleotide sequence: TGTGCCAGCTCACCACCGACAAGGGAGGGAAATGAGCAGTTCTTC.